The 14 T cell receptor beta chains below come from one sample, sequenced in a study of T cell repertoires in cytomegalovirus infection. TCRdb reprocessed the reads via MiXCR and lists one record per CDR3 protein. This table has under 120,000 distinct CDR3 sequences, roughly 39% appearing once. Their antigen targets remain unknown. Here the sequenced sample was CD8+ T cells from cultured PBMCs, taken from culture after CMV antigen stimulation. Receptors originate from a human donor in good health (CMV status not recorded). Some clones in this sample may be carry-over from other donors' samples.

The CDR3 here is CASSQDSSAYNEQFF. DNA for the CDR3: TGTGCCAGCAGCCAGGACAGTAGTGCCTACAATGAGCAGTTCTTC. This chain uses TRBV4-2 with TRBJ2-1; possibly TRBD1 for D (6 bases). Germline V gives CDR1 LGHNA, CDR2 YNFKEQ. Trimming pared 3 bases from V and 2 bases from J, leaving 11 bases between. CDR3 length: 15 amino acids.

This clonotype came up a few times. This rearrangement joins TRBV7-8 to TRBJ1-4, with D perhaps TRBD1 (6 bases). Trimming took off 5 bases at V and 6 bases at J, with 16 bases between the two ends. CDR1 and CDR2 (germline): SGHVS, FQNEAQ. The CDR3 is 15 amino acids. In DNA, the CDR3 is TGTGCCAGCAGCCCTAAAACAGGGAATGATGAAAAACTGTTTTTT. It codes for CASSPKTGNDEKLFF.

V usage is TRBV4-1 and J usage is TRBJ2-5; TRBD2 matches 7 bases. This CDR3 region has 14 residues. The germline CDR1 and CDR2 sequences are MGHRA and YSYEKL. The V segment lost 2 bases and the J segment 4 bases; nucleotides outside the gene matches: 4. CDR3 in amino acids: CASSQIGRGETQYF. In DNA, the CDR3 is TGCGCCAGCAGCCAAATAGGGAGGGGAGAGACCCAGTACTTC.

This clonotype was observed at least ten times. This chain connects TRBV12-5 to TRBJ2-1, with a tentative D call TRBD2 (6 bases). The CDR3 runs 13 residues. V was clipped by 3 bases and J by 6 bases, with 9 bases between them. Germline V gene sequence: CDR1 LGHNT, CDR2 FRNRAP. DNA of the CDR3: TGTGCTAGTGGTTTAGGAGGGATCAATGAGCAGTTCTTC. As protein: CASGLGGINEQFF.

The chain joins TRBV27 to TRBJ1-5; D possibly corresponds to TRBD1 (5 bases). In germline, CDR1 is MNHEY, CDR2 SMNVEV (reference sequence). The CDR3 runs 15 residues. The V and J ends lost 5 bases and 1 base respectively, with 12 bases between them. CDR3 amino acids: CASSPRGGSNQPQHF. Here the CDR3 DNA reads TGTGCCAGCAGTCCCCGGGGGGGGAGCAATCAGCCCCAGCATTTT.

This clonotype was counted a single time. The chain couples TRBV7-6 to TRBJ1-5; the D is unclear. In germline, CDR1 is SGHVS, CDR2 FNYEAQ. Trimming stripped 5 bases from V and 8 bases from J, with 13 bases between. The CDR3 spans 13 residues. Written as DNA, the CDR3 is TGTGCCAGCAGCCCCGGCGGAATGGAGCCCCAGCATTTT. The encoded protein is CASSPGGMEPQHF.

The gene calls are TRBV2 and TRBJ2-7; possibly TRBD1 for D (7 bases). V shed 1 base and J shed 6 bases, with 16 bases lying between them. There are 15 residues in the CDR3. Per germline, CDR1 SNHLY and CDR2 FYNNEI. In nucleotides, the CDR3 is TGTGCCAGCAGTGAAGGGCCGACAGGGACTTTCGAGCAGTACTTC. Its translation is CASSEGPTGTFEQYF.

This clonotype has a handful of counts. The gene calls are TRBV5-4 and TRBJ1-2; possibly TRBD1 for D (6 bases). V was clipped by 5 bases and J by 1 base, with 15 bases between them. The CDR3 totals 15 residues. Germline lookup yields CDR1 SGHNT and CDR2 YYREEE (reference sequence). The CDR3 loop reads CASRSGTSNNYGYTF. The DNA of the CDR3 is TGTGCCAGCAGGTCCGGGACAAGTAATAACTATGGCTACACCTTC.

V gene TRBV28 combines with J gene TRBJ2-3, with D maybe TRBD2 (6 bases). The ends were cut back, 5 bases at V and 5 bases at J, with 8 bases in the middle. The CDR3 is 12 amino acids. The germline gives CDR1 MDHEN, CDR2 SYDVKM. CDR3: CASSPEGDTQYF. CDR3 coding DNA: TGTGCCAGCAGTCCGGAGGGAGATACGCAGTATTTT.

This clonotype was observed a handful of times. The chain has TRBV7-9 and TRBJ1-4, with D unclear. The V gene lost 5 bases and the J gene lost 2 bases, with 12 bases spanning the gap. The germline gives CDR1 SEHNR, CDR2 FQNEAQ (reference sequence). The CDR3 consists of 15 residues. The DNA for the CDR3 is TGTGCCAGCAGCCTAGTCTCGGGCACTAATGAAAAACTGTTTTTT. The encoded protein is CASSLVSGTNEKLFF.

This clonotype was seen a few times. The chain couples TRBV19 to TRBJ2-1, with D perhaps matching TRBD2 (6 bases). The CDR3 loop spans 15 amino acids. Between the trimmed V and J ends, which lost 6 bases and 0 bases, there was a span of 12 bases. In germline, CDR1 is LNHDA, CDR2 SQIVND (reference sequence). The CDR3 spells CASRDYPSSYNEQFF. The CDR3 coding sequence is TGTGCCAGTAGGGACTACCCCAGCTCCTACAATGAGCAGTTCTTC. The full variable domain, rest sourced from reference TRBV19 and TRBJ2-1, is DGGITQSPKYLFRKEGQNVTLSCEQNLNHDAMYWYRQDPGQGLRLIYYSQIVNDFQKGDIAEGYSVSREKKESFPLTVTSAQKNPTAFYLCASRDYPSSYNEQFFGPGTRLTVL.

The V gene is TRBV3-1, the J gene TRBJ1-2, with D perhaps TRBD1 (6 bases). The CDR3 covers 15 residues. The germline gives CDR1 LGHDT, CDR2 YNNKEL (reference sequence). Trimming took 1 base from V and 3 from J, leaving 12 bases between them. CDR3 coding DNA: TGTGCCAGCAGCCAAGTTATGCAGGGGCACTATGGCTACACCTTC. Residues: CASSQVMQGHYGYTF. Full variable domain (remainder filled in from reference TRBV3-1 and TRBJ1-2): DTAVSQTPKYLVTQMGNDKSIKCEQNLGHDTMYWYKQDSKKFLKIMFSYNNKELIINETVPNRFSPKSPDKAHLNLHINSLELGDSAVYFCASSQVMQGHYGYTFGSGTRLTVV.

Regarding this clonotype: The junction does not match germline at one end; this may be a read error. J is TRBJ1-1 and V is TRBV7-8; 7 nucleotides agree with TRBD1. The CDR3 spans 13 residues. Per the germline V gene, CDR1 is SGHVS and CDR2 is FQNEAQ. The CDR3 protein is CASSPTGATEALF. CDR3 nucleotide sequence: TGTGCCAGCAGCCCAACAGGGGCCACTGAAGCTCTCTTT.

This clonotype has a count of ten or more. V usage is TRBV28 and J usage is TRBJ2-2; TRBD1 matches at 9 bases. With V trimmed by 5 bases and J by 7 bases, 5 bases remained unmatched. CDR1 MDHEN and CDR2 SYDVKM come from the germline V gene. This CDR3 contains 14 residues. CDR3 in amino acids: CASSLGTGIGELFF. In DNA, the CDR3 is TGTGCCAGCAGTCTAGGGACAGGGATCGGGGAGCTGTTTTTT.